This is a list of T cell receptor beta chains from one sample in a study of blood T cell repertoires in COVID-19. Generated by immunoSEQ multiplex PCR, the TCRdb table keeps only in-frame clones and is missing some. This sample has approximately 34,000 clones, with about 89% found just once. Sequencing was carried out using peripheral blood. The origin of the receptors is a man aged 60 to 75 with acute or convalescent COVID-19. The conserved cysteine and the conserved F or W are not part of the CDR3 here. The D gene is left open where the match is weak. The size entry is marked missing in some rows and otherwise reads once, few, many or a size class.

size: NA; J: TRBJ1-5; V: TRBV6-2/TRBV6-3; D: NA; CDR3: ASSYSTDSNQPQH
size: NA; J: TRBJ2-3; V: TRBV13; D: NA; CDR3: ASSLGQTSTDTQY
size: NA; J: TRBJ1-3; V: TRBV5-1; D: NA; CDR3: ASSRLDSTSGNTIY
size: NA; J: TRBJ2-7; V: TRBV5-1; D: NA; CDR3: ASSLGSLVGNNEQY
size: NA; J: TRBJ1-1; V: TRBV11-3; D: NA; CDR3: ASSFRAGGEAF
size: NA; J: TRBJ2-1; V: TRBV7-9; D: TRBD1; CDR3: ASSPPSTGGSHNEQF
size: once; J: TRBJ1-4; V: TRBV6-2/TRBV6-3; D: TRBD1; CDR3: ASSPGQGATNEKLF
size: NA; J: TRBJ2-1; V: TRBV3-1/TRBV3-2; D: TRBD2; CDR3: ASSQSREGPNEQF
size: NA; J: TRBJ2-5; V: TRBV5-1; D: NA; CDR3: ASSLILAGETQY
size: few; J: TRBJ2-6; V: TRBV11-3; D: TRBD1; CDR3: ASSSPGQGYGANVLT
size: NA; J: TRBJ2-2; V: TRBV6-2/TRBV6-3; D: NA; CDR3: ASSYLSTGSNTGELF
size: once; J: TRBJ2-2; V: TRBV27; D: TRBD2; CDR3: ASSYLGTSGYTGELF
size: NA; J: TRBJ2-2; V: TRBV2; D: NA; CDR3: ASSEDSNTGELF
size: NA; J: TRBJ2-4; V: TRBV6-5; D: TRBD1; CDR3: ASRDRYPKNIQY
size: NA; J: TRBJ2-1; V: TRBV19; D: TRBD2; CDR3: ASSPGLAVGNEQF
size: NA; J: TRBJ2-2; V: TRBV19; D: TRBD1; CDR3: ASSRRQGANTGELF
size: NA; J: TRBJ2-5; V: TRBV5-1; D: NA; CDR3: ASSLNRVIETQY
size: NA; J: TRBJ2-5; V: TRBV11-2; D: TRBD1; CDR3: ASSLTRGRETQY
size: NA; J: TRBJ1-2; V: TRBV12-5; D: TRBD1; CDR3: ASGLPGQGSNNYGYT
size: once; J: TRBJ1-1; V: TRBV6-5; D: NA; CDR3: ASTRGMNTEAF
size: NA; J: TRBJ2-7; V: TRBV28; D: NA; CDR3: ASSFQNYYEQY
size: NA; J: TRBJ1-5; V: TRBV19; D: TRBD1; CDR3: ASTPQGASNQPQH
size: NA; J: TRBJ2-1; V: TRBV10-3; D: TRBD1; CDR3: AISERHHGTGKADEQF
size: NA; J: TRBJ2-1; V: TRBV11-2; D: TRBD2; CDR3: ASRLAGNSVDEQF
size: once; J: TRBJ2-1; V: TRBV11-2; D: TRBD1; CDR3: ASSLGTGALREQF
size: NA; J: TRBJ2-1; V: TRBV2; D: NA; CDR3: ASSDRGYYNEQF
size: NA; J: TRBJ2-1; V: TRBV24-1; D: TRBD2; CDR3: ATSLAGYNEQF
size: NA; J: TRBJ1-5; V: TRBV21-1; D: NA; CDR3: ASSFRDSKKLDNQPQH
size: NA; J: TRBJ1-2; V: TRBV11-3; D: NA; CDR3: ASSLGETESYGYT
size: NA; J: TRBJ1-4; V: TRBV6-2/TRBV6-3; D: TRBD1; CDR3: ASSAAYRGLGEKLF
size: NA; J: TRBJ1-4; V: TRBV5-1; D: TRBD1; CDR3: ASSRQGGSGANEKLF
size: NA; J: TRBJ1-1; V: TRBV29-1; D: TRBD1; CDR3: SAREGQGPFTEAF
size: NA; J: TRBJ2-2; V: TRBV19; D: NA; CDR3: ATKVQVSGATGELF
size: NA; J: TRBJ2-5; V: TRBV5-6; D: TRBD2; CDR3: ASSLRLAGTETQY
size: NA; J: TRBJ1-2; V: TRBV3-1/TRBV3-2; D: NA; CDR3: ASSQGSVYGYT
size: once; J: TRBJ2-7; V: TRBV2; D: NA; CDR3: ASSRERTASQQY
size: NA; J: TRBJ2-5; V: TRBV5-1; D: NA; CDR3: ASSLSRPPETQY
size: NA; J: TRBJ1-2; V: TRBV5-1; D: TRBD1; CDR3: ASSVGQRGLGYT
size: NA; J: TRBJ2-2; V: TRBV9; D: TRBD1; CDR3: ASSVPIQGQNTGELF
size: NA; J: TRBJ2-3; V: TRBV7-2; D: NA; CDR3: ASSLALDSQPPTTDTQY
size: NA; J: TRBJ2-1; V: TRBV5-1; D: NA; CDR3: ASSLPLADNEQF
size: NA; J: TRBJ2-3; V: TRBV11-3; D: TRBD2; CDR3: ASTPGGRADTQY
size: NA; J: TRBJ2-1; V: TRBV12-5; D: NA; CDR3: ASGFLGSSYNEQF
size: NA; J: TRBJ1-2; V: TRBV11-3; D: NA; CDR3: ASSGTGRYGYT